These 25 T cell receptor beta chains share one sample of origin, sequenced in a study of T cell changes during pregnancy in multiple sclerosis (dated 2019 in TCRdb). The protocol used for the library was the immunoSEQ multiplex PCR assay. TCRdb retrieved this table from immuneACCESS and kept in-frame rearrangements only. Not all clones are present; in checked studies, unresolved V genes account for under half, and no reason is known for the remainder. This sample gives approximately 88,000 clones in total; around 94% of them show up just once. Clones ranked in the top ten supply approximately 0.84% of the sample. The source material was peripheral blood, sampled in the third trimester of pregnancy. These receptors were taken from a female donor with multiple sclerosis, enrolled in a pregnancy study.

This clone has only one observation. The rearrangement links TRBV9 to TRBJ2-1; 7 bases agree with TRBD1. The CDR3 totals 15 residues. Losses at the gene ends were 1 base for V and 3 bases for J; bases not matched to a gene: 4. Germline V lookup: CDR1 SGDLS, CDR2 YYNGEE. CDR3 sequence reads: CASSVRGTVYNEQFF. The CDR3, as DNA: TGTGCCAGCAGCGTAAGAGGGACAGTCTACAATGAGCAGTTCTTC.

The count of this clone is one. The V gene is TRBV19, the J gene TRBJ2-1; 7 positions agree with TRBD2. The V gene end was trimmed by 3 bases and the J gene end by 3 bases; junction bases not matched to a gene: 2. CDR3 length: 14 residues. CDR1 is LNHDA and CDR2 is SQIVND in the germline V gene (reference sequence). This CDR3 is CASSIQRDYNEQFF. Written as DNA, the CDR3 is TGTGCCAGTAGTATTCAGCGGGACTACAATGAGCAGTTCTTC.

This chain uses TRBV5-1 with TRBJ2-2, with D maybe TRBD1 (6 bases). Trimming removed 5 bases from V and 0 bases from J, with 11 bases in between. Germline-derived CDR1 and CDR2 are SGHRS and YFSETQ. This CDR3 is built from 15 residues. As DNA, the CDR3 is TGCGCCAGCAGAACTGGGACACCGAACACCGGGGAGCTGTTTTTT. This gives the protein CASRTGTPNTGELFF.

The rearrangement links TRBV5-6 to TRBJ2-7; 9 positions match TRBD2. The CDR3 runs to 12 residues. Germline V CDR1 and CDR2: SGHDT, YYEEEE. J gave up 6 bases and V 4 bases, and 2 bases lay outside the gene matches. The CDR3 coding sequence is TGTGCCAGCAGCCGCGGGGGGGGCGAGCAGTACTTC. Its protein is CASSRGGGEQYF.

The chain has TRBV6-5 and TRBJ2-2, with 9 bases matching TRBD1. The CDR3 is made up of 16 amino acids. The germline V gene has CDR1 MNHEY and CDR2 SVGAGI. J gave up 3 bases and V 4 bases, and 6 bases lay outside the gene matches. The CDR3 protein is CASSFTGGSYTGELFF. For the CDR3, the DNA is TGTGCCAGCAGTTTCACAGGGGGCTCGTACACCGGGGAGCTGTTTTTT.

This chain joins TRBV5-4 and TRBJ1-1, with TRBD1 as a possible D gene (5 bases). CDR3 length: 15 residues. Germline CDR1 SGHNT, CDR2 YYREEE (reference sequence). The ends were cut back, 0 bases at V and 0 bases at J, with 9 bases in the middle. This CDR3 is CASSLGGALNTEAFF. The CDR3 DNA is TGTGCCAGCAGCTTGGGCGGGGCTTTGAACACTGAAGCTTTCTTT.

J is TRBJ2-7 and V is TRBV18; 9 bases agree with TRBD1. The CDR3 length is 17 residues. V lost 3 bases and J lost 2; bases outside the gene matches: 11. Germline CDR1 KGHSH, CDR2 LQKENI. The CDR3 DNA reads as TGTGCCAGCTCACCGTCTACAGGGGGCGCAACTGCCTACGAGCAGTACTTC. Translating gives CASSPSTGGATAYEQYF.

The V call is TRBV5-1, the J call TRBJ1-1; unclear D gene. Germline V CDR1 and CDR2: SGHRS, YFSETQ. Trimming shortened V by 4 bases and J by 1 base, and 8 bases separated the two germline ends. The CDR3 extends over 13 amino acids. In DNA form, the CDR3 reads TGCGCCAGCAGCGTGTCTTCGAACACTGAAGCTTTCTTT. Residues: CASSVSSNTEAFF.

This sequence joins TRBV28 and TRBJ2-2; tentative D call: TRBD2 (6 bases). Germline V gene data show CDR1 as MDHEN and CDR2 as SYDVKM. Trimming stripped 7 bases from V and 4 bases from J, with 13 bases between. The CDR3 totals 14 residues. CDR3 sequence (DNA): TGTGCCAGCATGGGTCGGGAGATCACCGGGGAGCTGTTTTTT. Its translation: CASMGREITGELFF.

The rearrangement links TRBV7-2 to TRBJ1-1; D is undetermined. V shed 5 bases and J shed 5 bases, with 12 bases lying between them. This CDR3 has 13 residues. Germline V gene lookup returns CDR1 SGHTA and CDR2 FQGNSA. This chain's CDR3 is CASSPDGGTEAFF. In DNA form, the CDR3 reads TGTGCCAGCAGCCCCGACGGAGGGACTGAAGCTTTCTTT.

The chain uses TRBV2 and TRBJ1-5; 9 bases line up with TRBD1. Germline CDR1 and CDR2: SNHLY and FYNNEI. J was trimmed by 7 bases and V by 6 bases; bases with no gene match: 10. The CDR3 has 15 residues. CDR3 amino acids: CASRIGQGSGQPQHF. CDR3 in DNA: TGTGCCAGCAGAATCGGACAGGGGAGCGGGCAGCCCCAGCATTTT.

The CDR3, as DNA: TGTGCCAGTAGTATAGCCCCGTCGGGGTCTCGTGGCTACACCTTC. Its protein is CASSIAPSGSRGYTF. The gene calls are TRBV19 and TRBJ1-2; D is ambiguous. The CDR3 runs 15 residues. Germline V gives CDR1 LNHDA, CDR2 SQIVND (reference sequence). Trimming removed 1 base from V and 7 bases from J, with 16 bases in between.

This chain joins TRBV7-9 and TRBJ2-7; D not resolved. The CDR3 consists of 14 residues. Germline V gives CDR1 SEHNR, CDR2 FQNEAQ (reference sequence). V was trimmed by 4 bases and J by 3 bases, leaving 13 bases between them. The CDR3 DNA reads as TGTGCCAGCAGCTCCGAAAGAAACTTCTACGAGCAGTACTTC. Its protein is CASSSERNFYEQYF.

The table lists this clone with a count of one. The J gene is TRBJ1-2, the V gene TRBV7-8, with 10 bases that match TRBD1. The V gene end was trimmed by 4 bases and the J gene end by 8 bases; junction bases not matched to a gene: 7. The CDR3 consists of 14 residues. CDR1 and CDR2 from the germline V gene are SGHVS and FQNEAQ. CDR3 loop: CASSYGTGVRGYTF. In DNA, the CDR3 is TGTGCCAGCAGCTACGGGACAGGGGTTAGGGGCTACACCTTC.

V is TRBV27 and J is TRBJ1-4, with D tentatively TRBD1 (5 bases). The CDR3 spans 14 residues. CDR1 and CDR2 from the germline V gene are MNHEY and SMNVEV (reference sequence). V lost 3 bases to trimming and J lost 6 bases, with 11 bases between them. DNA of the CDR3: TGTGCCAGCAGTTTCCAGGGCCAGGATGAAAAACTGTTTTTT. Translated: CASSFQGQDEKLFF. Combining the CDR3 with reference TRBV27 and TRBJ1-4 gives the whole variable domain EAQVTQNPRYLITVTGKKLTVTCSQNMNHEYMSWYRQDPGLGLRQIYYSMNVEVTDKGDVPEGYKVSRKEKRNFPLILESPSPNQTSLYFCASSFQGQDEKLFFGSGTQLSVL.

V is TRBV19 and J is TRBJ1-1; D not resolved. V gave up 5 bases and J gave up 1 base, with 11 bases separating them. Germline V lookup: CDR1 LNHDA, CDR2 SQIVND (reference sequence). The CDR3 totals 14 residues. The CDR3: CASSLDTTNTEAFF. The CDR3 DNA reads as TGTGCCAGTAGTCTCGACACAACGAACACTGAAGCTTTCTTT.

The rearrangement links TRBV5-1 to TRBJ1-1; no definite D call. Looked up from germline, CDR1 is SGHRS and CDR2 is YFSETQ. V lost 0 bases and J 0 bases, leaving 9 bases between the germline ends. This CDR3 has 15 amino acids. CDR3 sequence reads: CASSLVGLLNTEAFF. Here the CDR3 DNA reads TGCGCCAGCAGCTTGGTTGGCCTGCTGAACACTGAAGCTTTCTTT. Complete variable domain (other parts from reference TRBV5-1 and TRBJ1-1): KAGVTQTPRYLIKTRGQQVTLSCSPISGHRSVSWYQQTPGQGLQFLFEYFSETQRNKGNFPGRFSGRQFSNSRSEMNVSTLELGDSALYLCASSLVGLLNTEAFFGQGTRLTVV.

V usage is TRBV6-1 and J usage is TRBJ2-5; possibly TRBD1 for D (6 bases). In germline, CDR1 is MNHNS, CDR2 SASEGT. This CDR3 spans 15 amino acids. Trimming shortened V by 7 bases and J by 5 bases, and 20 bases separated the two germline ends. The CDR3 reads CASIFQDSPVETQYF. The CDR3 DNA is TGTGCCAGCATATTCCAGGACAGCCCTGTGGAGACCCAGTACTTC.

The rearrangement uses TRBV4-1 and TRBJ2-5, with 9 bases aligning to TRBD1. Germline CDR1 reads MGHRA; CDR2 reads YSYEKL. This CDR3 is built from 17 residues. V dropped 0 bases and J dropped 1; count of bases not matched to a gene: 6. CDR3 nucleotides: TGCGCCAGCAGCCAAGAGGGGGCGACAGGGGGCCAAGAGACCCAGTACTTC. Protein product: CASSQEGATGGQETQYF.

This chain links TRBV30 with TRBJ2-7; 9 bases match TRBD2. The V gene's germline CDR1 is GTSNPN and CDR2 SVGIG (reference sequence). CDR3 length: 17 residues. J lost 4 bases, V lost 1 base, and 14 bases had no gene match. The CDR3 protein is CAWSAPPRLAATYEQYF. The CDR3 DNA sequence: TGTGCCTGGAGTGCCCCTCCGCGACTAGCGGCAACTTACGAGCAGTACTTC.

The chain couples TRBV5-6 to TRBJ2-7; possible D gene TRBD1, 6 bases. Deletions cut 6 bases from V and 3 bases from J, with 16 bases between. CDR1 SGHDT and CDR2 YYEEEE come from the germline V gene. This CDR3 has 14 amino acids. In nucleotides, the CDR3 is TGTGCCAGCACTTTTACCGGGACACACTACGAGCAGTACTTC. It yields the protein CASTFTGTHYEQYF.

V usage is TRBV13 and J usage is TRBJ2-1; 11 bases agree with TRBD2. The V gene's germline CDR1 is PRHDT and CDR2 FYEKMQ (reference sequence). This CDR3 is built from 18 residues. V was pared by 8 bases and J by 1 base, with 13 bases of the junction left unmatched. For the CDR3, the DNA is TGTGCCAGCGGCCATTTAGCGGGAGGGCCGGAATCCTACAATGAGCAGTTCTTC. This sequence encodes CASGHLAGGPESYNEQFF.

The count of this clone is one. V is TRBV30 and J is TRBJ2-3, with 7 bases lining up with TRBD2. CDR1 is GTSNPN, CDR2 SVGIG, per germline (reference sequence). The CDR3 loop spans 13 amino acids. V trimming: 4 bases; J trimming: 4 bases; junction bases outside the gene matches: 5. CDR3 loop: CAWNPLAPDTQYF. CDR3 DNA: TGTGCCTGGAACCCACTAGCGCCAGATACGCAGTATTTT.

The chain has TRBV2 and TRBJ2-3; 7 bases map to TRBD1. Unmatched junction bases numbered 8, after V lost 7 bases and J lost 1 base. Germline V lookup: CDR1 SNHLY, CDR2 FYNNEI. The CDR3 contains 15 residues. The CDR3 DNA reads as TGTGCCAGCAAGAGGGGGCTCCCCCGCACAGATACGCAGTATTTT. Its protein product is CASKRGLPRTDTQYF. The variable domain in full, with the rest retrieved from reference TRBV2 and TRBJ2-3, is EPEVTQTPSHQVTQMGQEVILRCVPISNHLYFYWYRQILGQKVEFLVSFYNNEISEKSEIFDDQFSVERPDGSNFTLKIRSTKLEDSAMYFCASKRGLPRTDTQYFGPGTRLTVL.

This clone has only one observation. This chain joins TRBV10-3 and TRBJ2-5; tentative D call: TRBD2 (6 bases). The ends were cut back, 6 bases at V and 4 bases at J, with 18 bases in the middle. The CDR3 extends over 15 amino acids. CDR1 and CDR2 from the germline V gene are ENHRY and SYGVKD. The CDR3 reads CAIRGGAGMGETQYF. In DNA, the CDR3 is TGTGCCATCAGGGGGGGTGCAGGGATGGGAGAGACCCAGTACTTC.